Given below is one T cell receptor (beta chain) in context. Its matching antigen is unknown. This specimen belongs to a study of radiation and T cells in renal cell carcinoma. About the study: Nephrectomy followed 15 Gy stereotactic body radiation by 4 weeks. Findings of the study overall: From baseline, blood top tumor clonotypes peaked at 2 weeks post-radiation.

Time point described: baseline pretreatment blood. Treatment in this sample: 15 Gy SBRT to primary tumor, nephrectomy 4 weeks later. Per the germline V gene, CDR1 is MNHNY and CDR2 is SVGAGI (reference sequence). Trimming left V 5 bases short and J 7 bases short, with 12 bases between. This CDR3 is 13 amino acids long. Using immunoSEQ multiplex PCR, the repertoire was profiled, and TCRdb retains in-frame clones only, with some absent. Counted here are 150,000 or so clones, approximately 90% occurring once; the ten biggest clones make up 4.1%. The chain carries TRBV6-6 and TRBJ1-5; D call uncertain. Sample: blood, taken from a patient whose treatment included radiotherapy and nephrectomy. The clonotype comes from a woman aged 70-85 years with renal cell carcinoma. The CDR3 DNA reads TGTGCCAGCAGTAGGGCCTTAGGGCAGCCCCAGCATTTT. Its protein is CASSRALGQPQHF.